A selection of T cell receptor beta chains follows, all from one sample in a study of Graves' ophthalmopathy and Graves' hyperthyroidism. TCRdb re-called the multiplex PCR reads with MiXCR, one entry per CDR3 protein. The data show under 350,000 distinct CDR3 sequences, with roughly a sixth seen just once and roughly an eighth held by the top ten. Sequencing was carried out using peripheral blood. Every receptor here comes from an adult man with Graves' ophthalmopathy. The CDR3 runs from the conserved cysteine through the conserved F or W. Each record gives: D gene, clone size, J gene, V gene, CDR3 protein, CDR3 DNA. A D gene is named only where the DNA matches it firmly. Clone size is shown for a subset of rows, as once, few, many or a class of expanded clone.

D: TRBD1
size: many
J: TRBJ2-1
V: TRBV6-5
CDR3: CASRPTGTGDNEQFF
DNA: TGTGCCAGCAGGCCTACCGGGACAGGAGACAATGAGCAGTTCTTC

D: .
size: .
J: TRBJ1-5
V: TRBV7-2
CDR3: CASSSEQNQPQHF
DNA: TGTGCCAGCAGCTCAGAACAGAATCAGCCCCAGCATTTT

D: TRBD2
size: many
J: TRBJ2-5
V: TRBV13
CDR3: CASSARTSGEQETQYF
DNA: TGTGCCAGCAGCGCGAGGACTAGCGGGGAACAAGAGACCCAGTACTTC

D: TRBD2
size: .
J: TRBJ2-5
V: TRBV4-1
CDR3: CSSSQEGIAGLVETQYF
DNA: TGCTCCAGCAGCCAAGAAGGTATAGCGGGATTGGTGGAGACCCAGTACTTC

D: TRBD1
size: .
J: TRBJ1-5
V: TRBV6-1
CDR3: CASTSQGRGNQPQHF
DNA: TGTGCCAGCACCTCACAGGGGAGAGGCAATCAGCCCCAGCATTTT

D: .
size: many
J: TRBJ2-7
V: TRBV29-1
CDR3: CSVVEGYEQYF
DNA: TGCAGCGTTGTGGAGGGGTACGAGCAGTACTTC

D: .
size: many
J: TRBJ2-7
V: TRBV30
CDR3: CAWSVGGGGSDEQYF
DNA: TGTGCCTGGAGTGTCGGGGGCGGCGGCTCTGACGAGCAGTACTTC

D: TRBD1
size: .
J: TRBJ2-5
V: TRBV15
CDR3: CATSVTGGPETQYF
DNA: TGTGCCACCAGCGTTACAGGGGGTCCCGAGACCCAGTACTTC

D: .
size: .
J: TRBJ1-2
V: TRBV20-1
CDR3: CSVGRGEVKENTF
DNA: TGCAGTGTGGGTCGCGGGGAAGTTAAAGAGAACACCTTC

D: .
size: many
J: TRBJ1-1
V: TRBV4-1
CDR3: CASSHGGATEAFF
DNA: TGCGCCAGCAGCCATGGCGGAGCCACTGAAGCTTTCTTT

D: .
size: many
J: TRBJ1-1
V: TRBV15
CDR3: CATEGDGNTEAFF
DNA: TGTGCCACCGAGGGGGACGGCAACACTGAAGCTTTCTTT

D: .
size: few
J: TRBJ1-2
V: TRBV6-5
CDR3: CASSYSSLGGGGYIF
DNA: TGTGCCAGCAGTTACTCGTCTTTAGGGGGGGGTGGCTACATCTTC

D: .
size: many
J: TRBJ2-7
V: TRBV20-1
CDR3: CSARLAYLYEQYF
DNA: TGCAGTGCTAGACTAGCCTACCTCTACGAGCAGTACTTC

D: .
size: many
J: TRBJ1-3
V: TRBV6-5
CDR3: CASSRPDGLSGNTIYF
DNA: TGTGCCAGCAGCCGCCCCGACGGGCTCTCTGGAAACACCATATATTTT

D: TRBD2
size: many
J: TRBJ2-7
V: TRBV20-1
CDR3: CSASDSGVSYEQYF
DNA: TGCAGTGCTAGCGATAGCGGGGTCTCCTACGAGCAGTACTTC

D: .
size: many
J: TRBJ2-5
V: TRBV20-1
CDR3: CSARVQETQYF
DNA: TGCAGTGCTAGAGTACAAGAGACCCAGTACTTC

D: .
size: many
J: TRBJ2-5
V: TRBV27
CDR3: CASSLNGGRETQYF
DNA: TGTGCCAGCAGTTTAAATGGGGGGCGTGAGACCCAGTACTTC

D: .
size: many
J: TRBJ1-1
V: TRBV20-1
CDR3: CSARQGITEAFF
DNA: TGCAGTGCTAGACAGGGGATCACTGAAGCTTTCTTT

D: .
size: few
J: TRBJ1-5
V: TRBV24-1
CDR3: CATSDPTRGGNQPQHF
DNA: TGTGCCACCAGTGACCCGACAAGGGGTGGCAATCAGCCCCAGCATTTT

D: .
size: many
J: TRBJ1-5
V: TRBV29-1
CDR3: CSVATGFNQPQHF
DNA: TGCAGCGTTGCAACAGGGTTCAATCAGCCCCAGCATTTT

D: .
size: once
J: TRBJ2-7
V: TRBV4-1
CDR3: CASSQAEVSYEQYF
DNA: TGCGCCAGCAGCCAAGCAGAAGTTTCCTACGAGCAGTACTTC

D: .
size: many
J: TRBJ2-7
V: TRBV20-1
CDR3: CSAREGGKSSYEQYF
DNA: TGCAGTGCTAGAGAAGGCGGGAAGAGCTCCTACGAGCAGTACTTC

D: .
size: few
J: TRBJ2-5
V: TRBV24-1
CDR3: CATSDTQGFQETQYF
DNA: TGTGCCACCAGTGACACCCAGGGGTTTCAAGAGACCCAGTACTTC

D: TRBD1
size: many
J: TRBJ2-7
V: TRBV28
CDR3: CASRPTDRESYEQYF
DNA: TGTGCCAGCAGACCAACAGACAGGGAATCCTACGAGCAGTACTTC

D: .
size: many
J: TRBJ1-5
V: TRBV5-1
CDR3: CASSLASNQPQHF
DNA: TGCGCCAGCAGCTTGGCTAGCAATCAGCCCCAGCATTTT

D: TRBD2
size: many
J: TRBJ2-5
V: TRBV6-1
CDR3: CASRMTSGPLQETQYF
DNA: TGTGCCAGCAGGATGACTAGCGGGCCTTTACAAGAGACCCAGTACTTC

D: .
size: many
J: TRBJ1-2
V: TRBV14
CDR3: CASSPDQNYGYTF
DNA: TGTGCCAGCAGCCCGGACCAAAACTATGGCTACACCTTC